The 16 T cell receptor beta chains below all came from one sample that was sequenced in a study of control samples from healthy donors and cancer patients. Method: immunoSEQ multiplex PCR; TCRdb's copy keeps in-frame clones and lacks some. Among more than 100,000 clones, roughly nine tenths were seen once, and the ten largest hold under 9%. Material for sequencing was PBMCs. The receptors were gathered from a man aged 50-60 years with head and neck cancer.

This clone was counted a few times. The rearrangement uses TRBV3-1 (or the pseudogene TRBV3-2) and TRBJ2-5; unclear D gene. In germline, CDR1 is LGHDT, CDR2 YNNKEL (reference sequence). V was clipped by 6 bases and J by 2 bases, with 16 bases between them. The CDR3 consists of 15 residues. The CDR3 bases are TGTGCCAGCAGTAATCCGGCGGAGACACAAGAGACCCAGTACTTC. It specifies CASSNPAETQETQYF.

This clone was seen a handful of times. CDR3: CASSETGGLNEQYF. The CDR3 coding sequence is TGTGCCAGCAGTGAGACAGGCGGCCTCAACGAGCAGTACTTC. The chain combines TRBV2 with TRBJ2-7; a possible D gene is TRBD1 (6 bases). This CDR3 spans 14 amino acids. Trimming stripped 3 bases from V and 5 bases from J, with 14 bases between. In germline, CDR1 is SNHLY, CDR2 FYNNEI.

This clone was found a few times. This chain uses TRBV28 with TRBJ2-1, with 12 bases that match TRBD2. The CDR3 runs 15 residues. V gave up 5 bases and J gave up 9 bases; unmatched junction bases: 8. Germline CDR1 MDHEN, CDR2 SYDVKM. The CDR3 nucleotides are TGTGCCAGCAGTATTACTAGCGGGAGGACGGGTGAGCAGTTCTTC. Translating gives CASSITSGRTGEQFF.

This clone showed up just once. The chain uses TRBV7-2 and TRBJ1-2; D not certain. The CDR3 is made up of 15 amino acids. V lost 3 bases and J lost 1, with 12 bases in between. Germline-derived CDR1 and CDR2 are SGHTA and FQGNSA. The CDR3 DNA reads TGTGCCAGCAGCTTTAAGAATAGACTTAACTATGGCTACACCTTC. As protein: CASSFKNRLNYGYTF. Full variable domain (remainder filled in from reference TRBV7-2 and TRBJ1-2): GAGVSQSPSNKVTEKGKDVELRCDPISGHTALYWYRQSLGQGLEFLIYFQGNSAPDKSGLPSDRFSAERTGGSVSTLTIQRTQQEDSAVYLCASSFKNRLNYGYTFGSGTRLTVV.

This sequence joins TRBV9 and TRBJ2-7; possible D gene TRBD2, 5 bases. The CDR3 has 14 amino acids. The germline V gene has CDR1 SGDLS and CDR2 YYNGEE. V was cut by 1 base and J by 0 bases, with 8 bases left in between. For the CDR3, the DNA is TGTGCCAGCAGCGTAACCAGCGGCTCCTACGAGCAGTACTTC. It is translated as CASSVTSGSYEQYF.

This chain connects TRBV10-2 to TRBJ1-1, with D tentatively TRBD1 (6 bases). The CDR3 spans 14 residues. Germline V gene sequence: CDR1 WSHSY, CDR2 SAAADI. Trimming pared 8 bases from V and 3 bases from J, leaving 16 bases between. CDR3 sequence: CASRSRGQDTEAFF. The CDR3 DNA sequence: TGCGCCAGCCGTTCCCGGGGGCAGGACACTGAAGCTTTCTTT.

This clone has just one count. The chain joins TRBV18 to TRBJ1-2; D may be TRBD1 (5 bases). The length of the CDR3 is 15 residues. Germline-derived CDR1 and CDR2 are KGHSH and LQKENI. With 3 bases removed from V and 1 base from J, the gap between germline ends came to 12 bases. The CDR3 region has the DNA TGTGCCAGCTCACCGAACCAGGGAGATAACTATGGCTACACCTTC. This encodes CASSPNQGDNYGYTF.

This clone was observed a few times. The rearrangement links TRBV19 to TRBJ2-3; possible D gene TRBD1, 6 bases. The V gene's germline CDR1 is LNHDA and CDR2 SQIVND (reference sequence). Trimming took 5 bases from V and 4 from J, leaving 10 bases between them. CDR3 length equals 13 residues. CDR3 region: CASSPSGADTQYF. The CDR3 nucleotides read TGTGCCAGTAGTCCCTCAGGGGCAGATACGCAGTATTTT.

CDR3 amino acids: CASSFSGPRTDTQYF. For the CDR3, the DNA is TGTGCCAGCAGCTTTAGCGGGCCCCGGACAGATACGCAGTATTTT. The chain uses TRBV28 and TRBJ2-3, with 7 bases lining up with TRBD2. The CDR3 has 15 amino acids. The V segment lost 6 bases and the J segment 3 bases; nucleotides outside the gene matches: 9. Germline V gene sequence: CDR1 MDHEN, CDR2 SYDVKM.

Comment on this clone: Other DNA sequences in the sample encode the same CDR3. The chain has TRBV11-3 and TRBJ2-5, with 7 bases identical to TRBD1. This CDR3 comprises 13 residues. V dropped 3 bases and J dropped 5; count of bases not matched to a gene: 3. CDR1 is SGHNT, CDR2 YENEEA, per germline. The CDR3 DNA is TGTGCCAGCAGCTTGACAGGGTCGGAGACCCAGTACTTC. Its translation: CASSLTGSETQYF.

The chain combines TRBV10-3 with TRBJ2-1, with 11 bases fitting TRBD2. Germline CDR1 reads ENHRY; CDR2 reads SYGVKD. Germline trimming cut 9 bases from V and 6 bases from J; bases unmatched to any gene: 7. The CDR3 consists of 14 residues. The DNA for the CDR3 is TGTGCCATATTATTAACTAGCGGGAGCAATGAGCAGTTCTTC. This codes for CAILLTSGSNEQFF.

The chain uses TRBV11-2 and TRBJ2-1; D ambiguous. This CDR3 spans 13 amino acids. The V end was cut by 0 bases, the J end by 8 bases, with 8 bases between. Germline-derived CDR1 and CDR2 are SGHAT and FQNNGV. The DNA of the CDR3 is TGTGCCAGCAGCTTAGAGATTACATATGAGCAGTTCTTC. It yields the protein CASSLEITYEQFF.

V is TRBV6-5 and J is TRBJ2-3; 9 nucleotides line up with TRBD2. Losses at the gene ends were 5 bases for V and 1 base for J; bases not matched to a gene: 4. Germline values: CDR1 MNHEY, CDR2 SVGAGI. The CDR3 contains 15 residues. The CDR3 DNA reads as TGTGCCAGCAGTATGCGGACTAGCGGCACAGATACGCAGTATTTT. Translated, it gives CASSMRTSGTDTQYF.

V gene TRBV19 combines with J gene TRBJ2-7, with 9 positions matching TRBD1. With V trimmed by 8 bases and J by 2 bases, 4 bases remained unmatched. The CDR3 has 13 amino acids. Germline CDR1 reads LNHDA; CDR2 reads SQIVND (reference sequence). CDR3 residues: CASSQGAPYEQYF. CDR3 sequence (DNA): TGTGCCAGTTCACAGGGGGCCCCCTACGAGCAGTACTTC.

This rearrangement joins TRBV5-5 to TRBJ2-3, with 7 bases matching TRBD1. Per the germline V gene, CDR1 is SGHKS and CDR2 is YYEKEE (reference sequence). The V gene end was trimmed by 1 base and the J gene end by 3 bases; junction bases not matched to a gene: 5. CDR3 size: 15 residues. The CDR3 DNA reads as TGTGCCAGCAGCTTGCGACAGGGCAGGACAGATACGCAGTATTTT. It translates to CASSLRQGRTDTQYF.

CDR3: CASTPRNSYNEQFF. Here the CDR3 DNA reads TGTGCCAGCACTCCGAGAAACTCCTACAATGAGCAGTTCTTC. The chain couples TRBV2 to TRBJ2-1; no clear D gene. The CDR3 runs to 14 residues. V gave up 7 bases and J gave up 0 bases, with 10 bases separating them. The germline V gene encodes CDR1 SNHLY and CDR2 FYNNEI.